Sequencing of this T cell receptor (beta chain) was carried out in a study of cytomegalovirus exposure and HLA in healthy donors. This PCR relied on a set of 60 Vbeta primers and 13 Jbeta primers. The repertoire was sequenced with immunoSEQ multiplex PCR; TCRdb's copy has only in-frame clones and lacks some. This sample has 75,000 to 90,000 clones; roughly four fifths occur once, and the top ten carry 13%. Between the trimmed V and J ends, which lost 5 bases and 2 bases, there was a span of 4 bases. Germline V gene lookup returns CDR1 DFQATT and CDR2 SNEGSKA (reference sequence). There are 11 residues in the CDR3.

The clonotype was recovered from a human donor in good health. The sequenced sample consisted of PBMCs. The V call is TRBV20-1, the J call TRBJ1-3; D ambiguous. The CDR3 is CSAVAGNTIYF. CDR3 in DNA: TGCAGTGCTGTCGCTGGAAACACCATATATTTT.